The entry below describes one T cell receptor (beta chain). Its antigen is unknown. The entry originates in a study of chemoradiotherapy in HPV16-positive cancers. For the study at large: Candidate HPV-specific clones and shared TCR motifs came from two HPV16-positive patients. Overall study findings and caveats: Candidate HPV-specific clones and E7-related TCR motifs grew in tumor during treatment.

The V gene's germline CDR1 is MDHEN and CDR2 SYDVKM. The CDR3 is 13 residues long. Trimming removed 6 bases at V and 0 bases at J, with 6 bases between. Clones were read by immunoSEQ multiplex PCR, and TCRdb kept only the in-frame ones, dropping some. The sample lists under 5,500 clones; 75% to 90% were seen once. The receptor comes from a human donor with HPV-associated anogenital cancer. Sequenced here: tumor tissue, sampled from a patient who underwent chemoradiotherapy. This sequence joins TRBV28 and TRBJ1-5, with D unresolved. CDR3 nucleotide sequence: TGTGCCAGCAGACAGTTTAGCAATCAGCCCCAGCATTTT. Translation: CASRQFSNQPQHF.